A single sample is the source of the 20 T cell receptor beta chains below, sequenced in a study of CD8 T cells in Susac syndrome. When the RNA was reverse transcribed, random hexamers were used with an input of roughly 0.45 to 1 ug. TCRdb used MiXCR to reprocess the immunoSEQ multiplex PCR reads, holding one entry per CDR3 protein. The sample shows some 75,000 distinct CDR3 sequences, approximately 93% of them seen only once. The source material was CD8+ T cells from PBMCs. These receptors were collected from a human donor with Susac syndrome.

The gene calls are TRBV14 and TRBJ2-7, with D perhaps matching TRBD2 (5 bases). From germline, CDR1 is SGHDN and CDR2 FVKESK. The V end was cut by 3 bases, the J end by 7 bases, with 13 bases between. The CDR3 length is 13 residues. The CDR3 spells CASSHSGSREQYF. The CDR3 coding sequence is TGTGCCAGCAGCCACAGCGGCTCTCGGGAGCAGTACTTC.

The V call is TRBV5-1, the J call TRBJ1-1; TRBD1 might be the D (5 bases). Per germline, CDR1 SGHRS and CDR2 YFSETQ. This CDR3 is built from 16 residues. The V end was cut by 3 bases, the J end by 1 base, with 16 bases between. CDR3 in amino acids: CASSWGRGGSNTEAFF. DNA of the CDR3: TGCGCCAGCAGCTGGGGTAGGGGCGGATCGAACACTGAAGCTTTCTTT.

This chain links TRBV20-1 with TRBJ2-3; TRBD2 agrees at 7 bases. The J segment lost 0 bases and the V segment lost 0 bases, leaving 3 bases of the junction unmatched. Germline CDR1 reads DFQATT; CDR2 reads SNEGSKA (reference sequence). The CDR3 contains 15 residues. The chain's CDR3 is CSAREGRGSTDTQYF. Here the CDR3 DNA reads TGCAGTGCTAGAGAAGGGCGGGGGAGCACAGATACGCAGTATTTT.

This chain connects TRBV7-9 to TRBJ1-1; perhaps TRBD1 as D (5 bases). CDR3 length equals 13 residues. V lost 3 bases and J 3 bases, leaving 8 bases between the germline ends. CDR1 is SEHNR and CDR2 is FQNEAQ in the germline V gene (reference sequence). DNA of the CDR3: TGTGCCAGCAGCTTTGGGGGTCACACTGAAGCTTTCTTT. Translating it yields CASSFGGHTEAFF.

The CDR3, as DNA: TGTGCCAGCAGCCCTCTCTCGATTAGCACAGATACGCAGTATTTT. Its protein product is CASSPLSISTDTQYF. The chain couples TRBV7-2 to TRBJ2-3, with unresolved D. The V gene lost 5 bases and the J gene lost 0 bases, with 12 bases spanning the gap. This CDR3 has 15 amino acids. Germline assignment: CDR1 SGHTA and CDR2 FQGNSA.

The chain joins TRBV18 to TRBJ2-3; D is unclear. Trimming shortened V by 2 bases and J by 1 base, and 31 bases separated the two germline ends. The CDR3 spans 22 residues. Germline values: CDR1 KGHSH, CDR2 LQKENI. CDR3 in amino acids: CASSPVIPDVLQQVLGTDTQYF. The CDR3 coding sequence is TGTGCCAGCTCACCAGTGATCCCCGACGTGCTGCAGCAAGTGCTCGGCACAGATACGCAGTATTTT. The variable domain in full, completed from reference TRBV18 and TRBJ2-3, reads NAGVMQNPRHLVRRRGQEARLRCSPMKGHSHVYWYRQLPEEGLKFMVYLQKENIIDESGMPKERFSAEFPKEGPSILRIQQVVRGDSAAYFCASSPVIPDVLQQVLGTDTQYFGPGTRLTVL.

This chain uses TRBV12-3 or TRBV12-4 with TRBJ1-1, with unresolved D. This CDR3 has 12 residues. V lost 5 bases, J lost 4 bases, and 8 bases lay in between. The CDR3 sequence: CASSLTPTEAFF. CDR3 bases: TGTGCCAGCAGTCTCACTCCCACTGAAGCTTTCTTT.

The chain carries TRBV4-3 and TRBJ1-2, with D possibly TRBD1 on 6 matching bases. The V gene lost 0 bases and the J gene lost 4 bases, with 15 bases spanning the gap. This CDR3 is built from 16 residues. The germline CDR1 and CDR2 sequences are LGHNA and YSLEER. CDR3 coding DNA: TGCGCCAGCAGCCAAGACGGGCCGGCAGGGGCCTATGGCTACACCTTC. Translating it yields CASSQDGPAGAYGYTF.

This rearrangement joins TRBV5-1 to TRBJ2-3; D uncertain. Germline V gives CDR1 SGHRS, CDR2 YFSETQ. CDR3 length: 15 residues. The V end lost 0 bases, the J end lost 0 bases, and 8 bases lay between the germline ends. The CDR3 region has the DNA TGCGCCAGCAGCTTGGCCTCTCGTAGCACAGATACGCAGTATTTT. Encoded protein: CASSLASRSTDTQYF.

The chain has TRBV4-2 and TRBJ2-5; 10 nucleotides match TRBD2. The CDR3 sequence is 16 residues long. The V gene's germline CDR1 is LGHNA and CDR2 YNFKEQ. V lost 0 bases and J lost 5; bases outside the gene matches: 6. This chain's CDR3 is CASSQDPSGGGETQYF. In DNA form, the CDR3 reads TGTGCCAGCAGCCAAGATCCTAGCGGGGGAGGTGAGACCCAGTACTTC.

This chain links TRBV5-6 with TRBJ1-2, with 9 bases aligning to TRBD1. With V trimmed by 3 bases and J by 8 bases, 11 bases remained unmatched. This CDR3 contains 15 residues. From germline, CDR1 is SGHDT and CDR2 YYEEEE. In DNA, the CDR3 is TGTGCCAGCAGCTCATTTTCGGACAGGGGAGGAGGCTACACCTTC. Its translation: CASSSFSDRGGGYTF.

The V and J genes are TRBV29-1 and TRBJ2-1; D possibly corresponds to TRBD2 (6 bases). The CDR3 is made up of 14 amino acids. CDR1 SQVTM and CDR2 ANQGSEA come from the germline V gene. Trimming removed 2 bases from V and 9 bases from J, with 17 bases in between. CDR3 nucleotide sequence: TGCAGCGTTGAAAGCCGCGCGGGAATGGGTGAGCAGTTCTTC. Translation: CSVESRAGMGEQFF.

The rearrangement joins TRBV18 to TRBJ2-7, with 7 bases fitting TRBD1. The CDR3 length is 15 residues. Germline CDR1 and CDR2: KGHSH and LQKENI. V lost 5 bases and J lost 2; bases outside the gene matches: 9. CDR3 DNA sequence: TGTGCCAGCTCAGAGACTCCGGGACAGACCTACGAGCAGTACTTC. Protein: CASSETPGQTYEQYF.

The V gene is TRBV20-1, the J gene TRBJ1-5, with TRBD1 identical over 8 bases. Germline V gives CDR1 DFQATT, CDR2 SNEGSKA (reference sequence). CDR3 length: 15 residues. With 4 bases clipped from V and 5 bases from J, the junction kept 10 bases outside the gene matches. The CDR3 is CSATVRDRSYQPQHF. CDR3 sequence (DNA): TGCAGTGCTACCGTCCGGGACAGGTCCTATCAGCCCCAGCATTTT.

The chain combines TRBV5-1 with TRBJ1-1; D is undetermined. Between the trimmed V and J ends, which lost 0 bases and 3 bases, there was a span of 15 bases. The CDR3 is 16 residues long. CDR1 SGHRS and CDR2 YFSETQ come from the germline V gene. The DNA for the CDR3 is TGCGCCAGCAGCTTGGGCGGTGAGCACTTTCACACTGAAGCTTTCTTT. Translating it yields CASSLGGEHFHTEAFF.

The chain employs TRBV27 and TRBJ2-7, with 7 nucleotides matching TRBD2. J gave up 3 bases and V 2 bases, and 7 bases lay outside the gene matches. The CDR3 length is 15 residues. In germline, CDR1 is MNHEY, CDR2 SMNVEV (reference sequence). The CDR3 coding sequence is TGTGCCAGCAGTTTAGGGGGGGATCTCGGCTACGAGCAGTACTTC. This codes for CASSLGGDLGYEQYF.

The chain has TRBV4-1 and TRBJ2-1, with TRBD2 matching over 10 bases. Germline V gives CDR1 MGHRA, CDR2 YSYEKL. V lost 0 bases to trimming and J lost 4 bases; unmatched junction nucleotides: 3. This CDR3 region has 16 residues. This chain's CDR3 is CASSQESLAGYNEQFF. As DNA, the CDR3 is TGCGCCAGCAGCCAAGAATCACTAGCGGGATACAATGAGCAGTTCTTC.

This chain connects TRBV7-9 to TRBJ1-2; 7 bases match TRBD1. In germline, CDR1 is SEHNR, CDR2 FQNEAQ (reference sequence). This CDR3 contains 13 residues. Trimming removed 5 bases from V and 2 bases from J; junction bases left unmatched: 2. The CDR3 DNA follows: TGTGCCAGCAGCCCGGACAGGAACTATGGCTACACCTTC. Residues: CASSPDRNYGYTF.

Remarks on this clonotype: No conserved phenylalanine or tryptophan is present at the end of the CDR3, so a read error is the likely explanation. The CDR3 is CASSQDQNMNTEAFI. CDR3 DNA sequence: TGCGCCAGCAGCCAAGATCAGAACATGAACACTGAAGCTTTCATT. The V call is TRBV4-3, the J call TRBJ1-1, with D unresolved. The germline V gene has CDR1 LGHNA and CDR2 YSLEER. The CDR3 contains 15 residues. V lost 0 bases to trimming and J lost 0 bases, with 8 bases between them.

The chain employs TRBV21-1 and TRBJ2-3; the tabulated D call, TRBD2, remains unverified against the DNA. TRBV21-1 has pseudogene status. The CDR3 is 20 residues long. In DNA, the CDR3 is TGTGCCAGCAGCAAAGGTAGGGTACTAGCGGGAGCCCCGGGGGGGGATACGCAGTATTTT. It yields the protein CASSKGRVLAGAPGGDTQYF.